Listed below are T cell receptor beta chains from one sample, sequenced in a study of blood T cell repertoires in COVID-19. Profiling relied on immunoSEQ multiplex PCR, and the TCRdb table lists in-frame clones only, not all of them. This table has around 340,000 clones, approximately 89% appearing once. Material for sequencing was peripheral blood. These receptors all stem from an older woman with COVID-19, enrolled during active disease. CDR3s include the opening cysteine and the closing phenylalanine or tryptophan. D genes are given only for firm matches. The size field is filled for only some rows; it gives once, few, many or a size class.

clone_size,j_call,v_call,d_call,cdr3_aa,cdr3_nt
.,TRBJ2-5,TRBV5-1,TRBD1,CASSLAGQGGQETQYF,TGCGCCAGCAGCTTGGCCGGACAGGGGGGACAAGAGACCCAGTACTTC
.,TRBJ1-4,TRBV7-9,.,CASSPTRVGEKLFF,TGTGCCAGCAGCCCGACGAGGGTAGGTGAAAAACTGTTTTTT
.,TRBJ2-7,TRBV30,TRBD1,CAWSVWTGGEYEQYF,TGTGCCTGGAGTGTATGGACAGGGGGAGAGTACGAGCAGTACTTC
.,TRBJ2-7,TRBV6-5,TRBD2,CASSSWTSGGTYEQYF,TGTGCCAGCAGTTCCTGGACTAGCGGGGGGACCTACGAGCAGTACTTC
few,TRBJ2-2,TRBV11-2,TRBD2,CASSLGRLAANTGELFF,TGTGCCAGCAGCTTAGGGCGACTAGCGGCGAACACCGGGGAGCTGTTTTTT
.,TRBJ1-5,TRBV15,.,CATSRARGGAGINQPQHF,TGTGCCACCAGCAGAGCTCGGGGGGGGGCCGGAATCAATCAGCCCCAGCATTTT
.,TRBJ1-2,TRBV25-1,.,CASSELGGGYYGYTF,TGTGCCAGCAGTGAACTGGGGGGAGGTTACTATGGCTACACCTTC
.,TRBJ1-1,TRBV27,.,CASSSPSEAFF,TGTGCCAGCAGTTCTCCGTCTGAAGCTTTCTTT
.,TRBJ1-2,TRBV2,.,CASSEVRVGGYTF,TGTGCCAGCAGTGAAGTCAGGGTGGGAGGCTACACCTTC
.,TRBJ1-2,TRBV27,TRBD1,CASRLLGQGLLGGYTF,TGTGCCAGCAGACTGCTGGGACAGGGACTTTTGGGTGGCTACACCTTC
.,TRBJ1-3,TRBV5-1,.,CASSLEGVVRNTIYF,TGCGCCAGCAGCTTGGAAGGAGTCGTGAGAAACACCATATATTTT
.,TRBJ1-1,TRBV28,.,CASSLSKGRVGFGAEAFF,TGTGCCAGCAGTTTAAGTAAGGGCAGGGTGGGGTTTGGCGCTGAAGCTTTCTTT
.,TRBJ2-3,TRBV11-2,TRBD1,CASTKQKGALLTDTQYF,TGTGCCAGCACCAAACAAAAGGGGGCGCTTTTGACAGATACGCAGTATTTT
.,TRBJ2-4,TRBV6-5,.,CASRPTSLPIQYF,TGTGCCAGCAGGCCTACTAGCCTCCCCATTCAGTACTTC
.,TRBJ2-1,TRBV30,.,CAWSPDQRIYNEQFF,TGTGCCTGGAGCCCCGACCAGCGGATTTACAATGAGCAGTTCTTC
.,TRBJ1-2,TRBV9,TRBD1,CASSDLWWADRVHAYGYTF,TGTGCCAGCAGCGACCTATGGTGGGCGGACAGGGTTCATGCCTATGGCTACACCTTC
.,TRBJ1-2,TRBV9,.,CASSPDLLRGGDGYTF,TGTGCCAGCAGCCCCGACCTCTTGAGGGGAGGAGATGGCTACACCTTC
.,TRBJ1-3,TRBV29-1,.,CSVAETTGNTIYF,TGCAGCGTCGCTGAAACTACGGGGAACACCATATATTTT
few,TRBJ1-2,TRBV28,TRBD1,CASTGTGGVRYGYTF,TGTGCCAGCACCGGGACAGGGGGCGTAAGATATGGCTACACCTTC
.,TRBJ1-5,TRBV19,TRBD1,CASSTQTGVGNQPQHF,TGTGCCAGTAGTACCCAGACAGGGGTTGGCAATCAGCCCCAGCATTTT
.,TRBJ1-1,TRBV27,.,CASRDQGRNTEAFF,TGTGCCAGCAGGGATCAGGGTAGGAACACTGAAGCTTTCTTT
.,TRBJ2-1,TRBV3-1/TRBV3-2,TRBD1,CASTGTVPYNEQFF,TGTGCCAGCACCGGGACAGTTCCCTACAATGAGCAGTTCTTC
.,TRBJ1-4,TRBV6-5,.,CASSYSQGHNEKLFF,TGTGCCAGCAGTTACAGCCAGGGGCATAATGAAAAACTGTTTTTT
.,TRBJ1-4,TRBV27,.,CASSLSGRLNEKLFF,TGTGCCAGCAGTTTATCGGGCAGATTAAATGAAAAACTGTTTTTT
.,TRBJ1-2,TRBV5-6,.,CASSSGGGYTF,TGTGCCAGCAGTTCGGGGGGAGGCTACACCTTC
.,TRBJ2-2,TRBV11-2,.,CASSSISRVTPNTGELFF,TGTGCCAGCAGCTCGATATCCCGGGTTACGCCGAACACCGGGGAGCTGTTTTTT
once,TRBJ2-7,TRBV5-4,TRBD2,CASSWGGAVSYEQYF,TGTGCCAGCAGCTGGGGGGGTGCAGTTTCCTACGAGCAGTACTTC
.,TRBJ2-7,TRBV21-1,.,CASRKEGPSYEQYF,TGTGCCAGCAGGAAAGAGGGGCCCTCTTACGAGCAGTACTTC
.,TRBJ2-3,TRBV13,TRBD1,CASSSTRTGEVNTQYF,TGTGCCAGCAGCTCGACCCGGACAGGGGAGGTGAATACGCAGTATTTT
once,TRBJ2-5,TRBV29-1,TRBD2,CSVSSGGAGETQYF,TGCAGCGTTTCTAGCGGGGGGGCAGGAGAGACCCAGTACTTC
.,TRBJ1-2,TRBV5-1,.,CASSYSGIYGYTF,TGCGCCAGCAGCTATTCAGGGATCTATGGCTACACCTTC
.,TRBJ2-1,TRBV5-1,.,CASSPGLEPNEQFF,TGCGCCAGCAGTCCGGGTCTTGAACCCAATGAGCAGTTCTTC
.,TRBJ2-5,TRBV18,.,CASSPGLEETQYF,TGTGCCAGCTCCCCGGGACTCGAAGAGACCCAGTACTTC
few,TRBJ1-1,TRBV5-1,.,CASSFLGTDTEAFF,TGCGCCAGCAGCTTCCTTGGTACGGACACTGAAGCTTTCTTT
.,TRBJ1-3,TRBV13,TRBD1,CASSPRRLTGAGNTIYF,TGTGCCAGCAGCCCCCGCCGACTGACAGGGGCTGGAAACACCATATATTTT
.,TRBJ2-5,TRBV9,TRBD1,CASSPRGQPTGETQYF,TGTGCCAGCAGCCCCAGGGGACAGCCTACGGGTGAGACCCAGTACTTC
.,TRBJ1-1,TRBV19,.,CASSTVPTVNTEAFF,TGTGCCAGTAGTACGGTTCCCACGGTGAACACTGAAGCTTTCTTT
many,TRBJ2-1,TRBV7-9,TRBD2,CASSRLALSYNEQFF,TGTGCCAGCAGCCGACTAGCCCTAAGTTACAATGAGCAGTTCTTC
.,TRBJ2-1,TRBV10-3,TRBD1,CAISPSGTGADEQFF,TGTGCCATCAGCCCCTCCGGGACAGGGGCCGATGAGCAGTTCTTC
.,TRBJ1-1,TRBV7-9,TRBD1,CASSSGQGRAEAFF,TGTGCCAGCAGCTCAGGACAGGGTAGGGCTGAAGCTTTCTTT
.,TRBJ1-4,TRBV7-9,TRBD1,CASSLQGAQEKLFF,TGTGCCAGCAGCTTGCAGGGGGCCCAGGAAAAACTGTTTTTT
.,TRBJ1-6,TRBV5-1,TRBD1,CASSYGTGPYNSPLHF,TGCGCCAGCAGCTACGGGACAGGTCCCTATAATTCACCCCTCCACTTT
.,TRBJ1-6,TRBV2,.,CASSAENYNSPLHF,TGTGCCAGCAGTGCGGAGAACTATAATTCACCCCTCCACTTT
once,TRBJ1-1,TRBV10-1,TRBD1,CASSDDRGTEAFF,TGCGCCAGCAGTGACGACAGGGGGACTGAAGCTTTCTTT
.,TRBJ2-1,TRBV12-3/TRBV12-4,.,CASSLDQGNEQFF,TGTGCCAGCAGTTTAGATCAGGGCAATGAGCAGTTCTTC
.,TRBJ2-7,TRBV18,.,CASSPGTPYEQYF,TGTGCCAGCTCACCGGGGACACCCTACGAGCAGTACTTC
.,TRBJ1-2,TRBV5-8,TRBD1,CASSLRGRRGYTF,TGTGCCAGCAGCTTGAGGGGGCGGCGAGGCTACACCTTC
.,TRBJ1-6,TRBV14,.,CASSPSYNSPLHF,TGTGCCAGCAGCCCGAGTTATAATTCACCCCTCCACTTT
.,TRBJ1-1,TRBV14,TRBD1,CASRGQVLPNTEAFF,TGTGCCAGCAGGGGACAGGTCCTGCCGAACACTGAAGCTTTCTTT
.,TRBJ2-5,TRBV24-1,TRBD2,CATNPGGVGETQYF,TGTGCCACCAATCCTGGGGGGGTTGGGGAGACCCAGTACTTC
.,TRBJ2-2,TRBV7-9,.,CASSVQARTGELFF,TGTGCCAGCAGTGTCCAGGCACGCACCGGGGAGCTGTTTTTT
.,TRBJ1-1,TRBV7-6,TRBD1,CASSRGGGTGGYTEAFF,TGTGCCAGCAGCCGAGGCGGGGGAACAGGGGGCTACACTGAAGCTTTCTTT
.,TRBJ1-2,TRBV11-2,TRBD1,CASSLAGDSLGYTF,TGTGCCAGCAGCTTAGCTGGGGACAGTCTAGGCTACACCTTC